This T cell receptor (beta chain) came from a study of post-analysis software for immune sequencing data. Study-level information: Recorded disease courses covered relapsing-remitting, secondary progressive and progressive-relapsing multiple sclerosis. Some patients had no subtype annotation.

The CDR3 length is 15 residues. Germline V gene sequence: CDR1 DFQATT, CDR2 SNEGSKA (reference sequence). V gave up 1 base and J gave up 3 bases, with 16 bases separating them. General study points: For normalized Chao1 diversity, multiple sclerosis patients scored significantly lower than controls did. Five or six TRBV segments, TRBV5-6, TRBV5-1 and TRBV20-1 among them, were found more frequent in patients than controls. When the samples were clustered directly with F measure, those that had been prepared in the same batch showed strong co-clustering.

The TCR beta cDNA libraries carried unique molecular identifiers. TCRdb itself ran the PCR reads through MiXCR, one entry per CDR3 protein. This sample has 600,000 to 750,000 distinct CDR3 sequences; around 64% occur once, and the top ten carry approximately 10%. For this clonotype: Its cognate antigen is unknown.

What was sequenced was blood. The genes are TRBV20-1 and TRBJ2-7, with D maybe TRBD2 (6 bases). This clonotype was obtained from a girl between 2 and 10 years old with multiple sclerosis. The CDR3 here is CSARVTRVEGYEQYF. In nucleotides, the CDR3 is TGCAGTGCTAGAGTAACCCGGGTGGAGGGCTACGAGCAGTACTTC.